This T cell receptor (beta chain) was identified in a study of blood T cells in healthy people across ages. Combining a sample-barcoded 5' primer with a J-beta primer mix, a second PCR ran for roughly 6 to 12 cycles. Every sample gave at least 2.5 million paired-end reads containing CDR3. TCRdb analysed the 5' RACE reads with MiXCR anew, one entry per CDR3 protein. The profile covers roughly 560,000 distinct CDR3 sequences, with 24% appearing a single time and around 10% taken by the ten largest. Study-wide results and limits: TCR beta diversity per million T cells fell roughly linearly with age. The study found more naive CD4+ cells and higher diversity in long-lived than aged donors.

This clonotype appeared a few times. Antigen unknown. Deletions cut 0 bases from V and 2 bases from J, with 12 bases between. The CDR3 is made up of 15 amino acids. Germline V gives CDR1 SGDLS, CDR2 YYNGEE. This sample was shared with a second study, whose subject was T cells of mothers and their children. That report adds: Related mother-child pairs showed slightly, non-significantly higher overlap than unrelated pairs.

Material: blood. The chain combines TRBV9 with TRBJ2-7; TRBD2 is a possible D gene (6 bases). This clonotype originated in a boy younger than 18 in good health. The CDR3 protein is CASSVVVTRAYEQYF. The CDR3 DNA reads TGTGCCAGCAGCGTAGTGGTGACTAGGGCCTACGAGCAGTACTTC.